The 21 T cell receptor beta chains below come from one sample, sequenced in a study of blood T cells in healthy people across ages. Using a J-beta primer mix together with a sample-barcoded 5' primer, a second PCR was run for 7 to 11 cycles. TCRdb itself ran the 5' RACE reads through MiXCR, one entry per CDR3 protein. The data contain hundreds of thousands of distinct CDR3 sequences, about 25% of them singletons. These data were likewise used in another study, on T cells of mothers and their children.

Specimen: blood. The receptor source for this set is a boy younger than 18 in good health.

Only a few counts were recorded for this clonotype. This chain uses TRBV28 with TRBJ2-7; D may correspond to TRBD1 or TRBD2 (6 bases each). The CDR3 spans 20 residues. Germline lookup yields CDR1 MDHEN and CDR2 SYDVKM. With 3 bases removed from V and 0 bases from J, the gap between germline ends came to 27 bases. CDR3 protein: CASSLVGSEGTGASSYEQYF. CDR3 coding DNA: TGTGCCAGCAGTTTGGTAGGGTCGGAGGGCACGGGGGCAAGCTCCTACGAGCAGTACTTC.

This clonotype was recorded at least ten times. V is TRBV7-6 and J is TRBJ2-5, with 7 bases identical to TRBD1. CDR3 length: 14 amino acids. Germline V gene data show CDR1 as SGHVS and CDR2 as FNYEAQ. With V trimmed by 1 base and J by 5 bases, 4 bases remained unmatched. This chain's CDR3 is CASSLVGRGETQYF. For the CDR3, the DNA is TGTGCCAGCAGCTTAGTGGGCAGGGGGGAGACCCAGTACTTC.

The chain employs TRBV16 and TRBJ2-7, with 12 bases fitting TRBD1. This CDR3 has 15 residues. Trimming removed 2 bases from V and 6 bases from J; junction bases left unmatched: 5. The germline V gene has CDR1 KGHSY and CDR2 FQNENV. This CDR3 reads CASSQLGQGAFEQYF. For the CDR3, the DNA is TGTGCCAGCAGCCAACTGGGACAGGGGGCTTTCGAGCAGTACTTC.

Points on this clonotype: Mismatch with germline at one junction end may stem from a read error. This rearrangement joins TRBV20-1 to TRBJ1-1; no reliable D call. Germline CDR1 and CDR2: DFQATT and SNEGSKA (reference sequence). This CDR3 has 13 residues. CDR3 DNA: TGCAGTGCTCCCCGCCTAGCGAACACTGTAGCTTTCTTT. Translated, it gives CSAPRLANTVAFF.

For the CDR3, the DNA is TGTGCCAGCAGCTTGGATGGGGGCAACATTCAGTACTTC. Translated, it gives CASSLDGGNIQYF. The rearrangement uses TRBV7-9 and TRBJ2-4; a weak D match, TRBD1 (6 bases). The CDR3 has 13 residues. Germline-derived CDR1 and CDR2 are SEHNR and FQNEAQ (reference sequence). The V end lost 3 bases, the J end lost 7 bases, and 10 bases lay between the germline ends.

In its sample, this clonotype was seen a few times. V gene TRBV28 combines with J gene TRBJ2-1; 8 nucleotides align to TRBD2. V shed 6 bases and J 5 bases; nucleotides not matched to a gene: 15. Per the germline V gene, CDR1 is MDHEN and CDR2 is SYDVKM. This CDR3 spans 17 amino acids. This CDR3 is CASSKDMTSALNNEQFF. CDR3 bases: TGTGCCAGCAGCAAAGACATGACTAGCGCCCTTAACAATGAGCAGTTCTTC.

This clonotype was detected a few times. V and J are TRBV6-1 and TRBJ2-1; tentative D call: TRBD1 (5 bases). The CDR3 is made up of 13 amino acids. Germline V lookup: CDR1 MNHNS, CDR2 SASEGT. Trimming removed 3 bases at V and 7 bases at J, with 10 bases between. The CDR3 coding sequence is TGTGCCAGCAGTGATCAGGGTTTTAATGAGCAGTTCTTC. It yields the protein CASSDQGFNEQFF.

This clonotype was seen only a few times. The rearrangement uses TRBV20-1 and TRBJ2-2; 8 bases fit TRBD2. CDR1 DFQATT and CDR2 SNEGSKA come from the germline V gene (reference sequence). This CDR3 region has 15 residues. Trimming took 6 bases from V and 1 from J; bases not matched to a gene: 7. CDR3 amino acids: CSALPLAENTGELFF. The CDR3 bases are TGCAGTGCCTTGCCACTAGCGGAGAACACCGGGGAGCTGTTTTTT.

The CDR3, as DNA: TGTGCCAGCAGCGTGAGCGGGAGCCCCGAAGAGACCCAGTACTTC. This encodes CASSVSGSPEETQYF. V and J are TRBV9 and TRBJ2-5, with 8 bases lining up with TRBD2. V dropped 2 bases and J dropped 3; count of bases not matched to a gene: 6. This CDR3 has 15 residues. Germline loops: CDR1 SGDLS, CDR2 YYNGEE.

The chain links TRBV7-9 to TRBJ2-7; D is possibly TRBD1 (6 bases). CDR3 length equals 13 residues. Trimming removed 3 bases at V and 4 bases at J, with 10 bases between. Germline CDR1 and CDR2: SEHNR and FQNEAQ (reference sequence). The CDR3 nucleotides read TGTGCCAGCAGCTTCGAGGGGACATACGAGCAGTACTTC. Its translation: CASSFEGTYEQYF.

This clonotype appeared a single time. V and J are TRBV9 and TRBJ1-6, with TRBD1 as a possible D gene (5 bases). From germline, CDR1 is SGDLS and CDR2 YYNGEE. This CDR3 is 14 amino acids long. V was cut by 1 base and J by 8 bases, with 10 bases left in between. CDR3 nucleotide sequence: TGTGCCAGCAGCGTACAGGGAATGGATTCACCCCTCCACTTT. Translation gives CASSVQGMDSPLHF.

In this sample, this clonotype turned up a few times. The rearrangement links TRBV9 to TRBJ1-1; D call uncertain. Germline CDR1 SGDLS, CDR2 YYNGEE. V was clipped by 7 bases and J by 7 bases, with 17 bases between them. CDR3 length: 13 amino acids. Here the CDR3 DNA reads TGTGCCAGCCGTCCCCCGGGTATTGATGAAGCTTTCTTT. Its translation: CASRPPGIDEAFF.

This chain links TRBV3-1 with TRBJ1-2; D call uncertain. The CDR3 spans 17 residues. Trimming shortened V by 5 bases and J by 5 bases, and 24 bases separated the two germline ends. Looked up from germline, CDR1 is LGHDT and CDR2 is YNNKEL (reference sequence). The CDR3 loop reads CASSYGFRLSESYGYTF. The CDR3 nucleotides are TGTGCCAGCAGCTATGGTTTTAGACTATCCGAATCATATGGCTACACCTTC.

As for this clonotype: Germline and junction disagree at one end, which may indicate a read error. The chain recombines TRBV27 with TRBJ1-6; D not certain. Germline lookup yields CDR1 MNHEY and CDR2 SMNVEV (reference sequence). The CDR3 consists of 15 residues. The DNA of the CDR3 is TGTGTCAGCAGTTTAATTTGGGGTCGTGATTCACCCCTCCACTTT. Protein: CVSSLIWGRDSPLHF.

The genes are TRBV9 and TRBJ2-1; tentative D call: TRBD1 (6 bases). This CDR3 comprises 15 residues. The germline gives CDR1 SGDLS, CDR2 YYNGEE. The V and J ends lost 0 bases and 7 bases respectively, with 14 bases between them. The CDR3 DNA is TGTGCCAGCAGCGTAGGCGCCACAGGGATTAATGAGCAGTTCTTC. Translation gives CASSVGATGINEQFF.

As concerns this clonotype: A junction boundary mismatches the germline segment, possibly from a read error. The chain couples TRBV28 to TRBJ2-5; 10 bases align to TRBD2. The V gene's germline CDR1 is MDHEN and CDR2 SYDVKM. The CDR3 is 18 amino acids. This chain's CDR3 is CASSFLASGSAYQETQNF. CDR3 in DNA: TGTGCCAGCAGTTTTTTGGCTAGCGGGAGTGCGTACCAAGAGACCCAGAACTTC.

The gene calls are TRBV6-1 and TRBJ1-4; D gene unclear. The CDR3 has 12 residues. V was clipped by 2 bases and J by 16 bases, with 14 bases between them. Germline loops: CDR1 MNHNS, CDR2 SASEGT. CDR3 bases: TGTGCCAGCAGTGAATCTGGCAGCACCCAGTTTTTT. It yields the protein CASSESGSTQFF.

This chain links TRBV25-1 with TRBJ2-7; D gene unclear. From germline, CDR1 is MGHDK and CDR2 SYGVNS. This CDR3 contains 15 residues. The V end was cut by 1 base, the J end by 0 bases, with 10 bases between. The CDR3 sequence is CASSESSKSSYEQYF. The DNA for the CDR3 is TGTGCCAGCAGTGAATCGAGCAAAAGCTCCTACGAGCAGTACTTC.

This clonotype was counted only a few times. The chain joins TRBV3-1 to TRBJ2-3; D tentatively reads TRBD1 or TRBD2 (5 bases each). Germline loops: CDR1 LGHDT, CDR2 YNNKEL (reference sequence). This CDR3 contains 16 residues. V lost 1 base, J lost 4 bases, and 15 bases lay in between. As DNA, the CDR3 is TGTGCCAGCAGCCAAGTCTTACTAGTGGGGGCAGATACGCAGTATTTT. It yields the protein CASSQVLLVGADTQYF.

J is TRBJ2-2 and V is TRBV10-3; D unclear. Trimming pared 4 bases from V and 6 bases from J, leaving 6 bases between. The germline V gene has CDR1 ENHRY and CDR2 SYGVKD. The CDR3 length is 12 residues. CDR3 in DNA: TGTGCCATCAGTGGTAGCTCCGGGGAGCTGTTTTTT. Its translation is CAISGSSGELFF.

This clonotype was picked up a small number of times. The chain has TRBV2 and TRBJ2-7; 8 bases match TRBD1. V trimming: 6 bases; J trimming: 2 bases; junction bases outside the gene matches: 6. The CDR3 is 14 amino acids. CDR1 is SNHLY and CDR2 is FYNNEI in the germline V gene. CDR3 region: CASRPGQDPYEQYF. DNA of the CDR3: TGTGCCAGCAGACCGGGACAGGACCCCTACGAGCAGTACTTC.